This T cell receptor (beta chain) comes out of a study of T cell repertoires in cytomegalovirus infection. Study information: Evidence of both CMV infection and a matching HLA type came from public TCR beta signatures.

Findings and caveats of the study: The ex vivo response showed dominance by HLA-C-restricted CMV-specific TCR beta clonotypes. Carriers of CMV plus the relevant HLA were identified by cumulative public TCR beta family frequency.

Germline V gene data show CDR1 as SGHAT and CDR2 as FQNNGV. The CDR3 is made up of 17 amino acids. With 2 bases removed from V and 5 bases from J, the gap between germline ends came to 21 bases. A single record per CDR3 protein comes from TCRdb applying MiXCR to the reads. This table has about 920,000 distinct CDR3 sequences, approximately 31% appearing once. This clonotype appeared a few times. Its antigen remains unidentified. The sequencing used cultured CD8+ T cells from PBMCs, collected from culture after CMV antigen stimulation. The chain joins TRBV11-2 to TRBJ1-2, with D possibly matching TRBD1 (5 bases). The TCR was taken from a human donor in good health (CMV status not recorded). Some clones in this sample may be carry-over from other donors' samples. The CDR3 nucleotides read TGTGCCAGCAGCTTAAGCCCAGGGACGTCTCGTAGTTATGGCTACACCTTC. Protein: CASSLSPGTSRSYGYTF.